Listed here is a single T cell receptor beta chain. Its antigen is as yet unknown. CDR1 SGHAT and CDR2 FQNNGV come from the germline V gene. The V and J ends lost 5 bases and 5 bases respectively, with 18 bases between them. CDR3 length: 15 residues. These data are taken from a study of T cell repertoires in cytomegalovirus infection. Looking at the study overall: In public TCR beta signatures, there were indications of both CMV infection and matching HLA type.

TCRdb re-called the reads with MiXCR, one entry per CDR3 protein. This sample has about 500,000 distinct CDR3 sequences, with roughly a third found just once. This sample comprised cultured PBMCs, obtained from culture after CMV antigen stimulation. The TCR sequence derives from a human donor in good health (CMV status not recorded). Some clones in this sample may be carry-over from other donors' samples. The chain links TRBV11-2 to TRBJ1-1, with D perhaps matching TRBD1 (6 bases). This CDR3 is CASSQSRGGATEAFF. The CDR3 DNA reads TGTGCCAGCAGCCAAAGTAGGGGGGGGGCTACTGAAGCTTTCTTT. The full variable domain, rest sourced from reference TRBV11-2 and TRBJ1-1, is EAGVAQSPRYKIIEKRQSVAFWCNPISGHATLYWYQQILGQGPKLLIQFQNNGVVDDSQLPKDRFSAERLKGVDSTLKIQPAKLEDSAVYLCASSQSRGGATEAFFGQGTRLTVV.